This TCR beta chain was observed in a study of blood T cell repertoires in COVID-19. TCRdb's table, derived via immunoSEQ multiplex PCR, lists solely in-frame clones and lacks some. The top ten clones hold approximately 2.1% of a sample with about 300,000 clones, more than 85% of them seen once. While infection was still active, Seattle patients were enrolled and then followed longitudinally. The germline V and J ends were trimmed by 6 bases and 0 bases, with 12 bases remaining between them. The CDR3 extends over 13 amino acids. Germline V CDR1 and CDR2: SQVTM, ANQGSEA. Sequenced: peripheral blood. The chain uses TRBV29-1 and TRBJ2-7, with TRBD1 as a possible D gene (5 bases). The sequence came from a woman aged 30 to 39 with COVID-19, enrolled during active disease. The CDR3 DNA sequence: TGCAGCGTCCTTACGACAGCCTCCTACGAGCAGTACTTC. Encoded protein: CSVLTTASYEQYF.